This TCR beta chain was observed in a study of blood T cell repertoires in COVID-19. For the study at large: T cells, B-cell-depleted T cells, or PBMCs supplied cDNA or gDNA.

This CDR3 is 15 amino acids long. The trim removed 0 bases at V and 5 bases at J, leaving 3 bases unmatched. CDR1 SGHRS and CDR2 YFSETQ come from the germline V gene. Source study methods: Estimated nucleated cell counts came from reference gene primer amplification. Only in-frame clones appear in the TCRdb table, and some are missing; sequencing was by immunoSEQ multiplex PCR. The V and J calls and clone size are taken from that table; D and trimming were inferred from the DNA. The data hold 180,000 or so clones, with 90% observed a single time. The chain links TRBV5-1 to TRBJ2-7; TRBD2 matches at 12 bases. The sample consisted of peripheral blood. The sequence derives from a man aged 45-65 years with acute or convalescent COVID-19. The CDR3 loop is CASSLGSSGRDEQYF. The CDR3 DNA sequence: TGCGCCAGCAGCTTGGGGTCTAGCGGGAGGGACGAGCAGTACTTC.